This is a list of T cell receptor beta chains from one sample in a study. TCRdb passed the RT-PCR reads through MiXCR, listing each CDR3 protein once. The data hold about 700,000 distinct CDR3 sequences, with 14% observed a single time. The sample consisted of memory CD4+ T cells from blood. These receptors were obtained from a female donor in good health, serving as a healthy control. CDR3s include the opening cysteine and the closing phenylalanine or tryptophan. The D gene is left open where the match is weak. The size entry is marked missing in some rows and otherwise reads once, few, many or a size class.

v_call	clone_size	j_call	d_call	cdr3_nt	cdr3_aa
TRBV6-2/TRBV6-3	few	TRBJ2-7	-	TGTGCCAGCAGTCCACAGGGTGTGAACGAGCAGTACTTC	CASSPQGVNEQYF
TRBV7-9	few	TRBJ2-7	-	TGTGCCAGCAGCCCTTGGACAGGTTCGACTAGACGAGGCTACGAGCAGTACTTC	CASSPWTGSTRRGYEQYF
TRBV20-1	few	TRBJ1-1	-	TGCAGTGCTAGAGGCGAGGTTTCAGGGGAAGCTTTCTTT	CSARGEVSGEAFF
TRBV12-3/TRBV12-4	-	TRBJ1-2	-	TGTGCCAGCAGTTTGGAGGGGCTAAACTATGGCTACACCTTC	CASSLEGLNYGYTF
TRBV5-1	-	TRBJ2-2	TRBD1	TGCGCCAGCATCGACAGGGGATCCGCGAACACCGGGGAGCTGTTTTTT	CASIDRGSANTGELFF
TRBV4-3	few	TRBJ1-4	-	TGCGCCAGCAGCCAAGATCTAACCTCGAGGGGTGAAAAACTGTTTTTT	CASSQDLTSRGEKLFF
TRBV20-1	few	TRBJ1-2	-	TGCAGTGCCCCCCTGGAAGTGGGGAGCGCTGGCTACACCTTC	CSAPLEVGSAGYTF
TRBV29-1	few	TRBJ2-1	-	TGCAGCGCCCGACACGTCTACAATGAGCAGTTCTTC	CSARHVYNEQFF
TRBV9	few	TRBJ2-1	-	TGTGCCAGCAGCGCGTCCGGGACAACCTACAATGAGCAGTTCTTC	CASSASGTTYNEQFF
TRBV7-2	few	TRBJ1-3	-	TGTGCCAGCAGCTTAGCGCTCGGCGGGGACTCTGGAAACACCATATATTTT	CASSLALGGDSGNTIYF
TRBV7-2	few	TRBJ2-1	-	TGTGCCAGCAGCTTAGCGAGAGGGCCCTTTTATGAGCAGTTCTTC	CASSLARGPFYEQFF
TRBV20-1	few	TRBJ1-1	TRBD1	TGCAGTGCTATACCGGGACAGGGTAGCACTGAAGCTTTCTTT	CSAIPGQGSTEAFF
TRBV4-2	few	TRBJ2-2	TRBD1	TGTGCCAGCACACTTGACAGGGGGACGACGAACACCGGGGAGCTGTTTTTT	CASTLDRGTTNTGELFF
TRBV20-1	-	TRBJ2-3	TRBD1	TGCAGTGCTAGATACTCCCGGGACAGGGGGGGCGTGCAGTATTTT	CSARYSRDRGGVQYF
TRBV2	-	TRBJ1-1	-	TGTGCCAGCCGATCGGAAGGGGGCACTGAAGCTTTCTTT	CASRSEGGTEAFF
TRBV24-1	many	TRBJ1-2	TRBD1	TGTGCCACCAGTGATAGACAGGGATCACCTGGCTACACCTTC	CATSDRQGSPGYTF
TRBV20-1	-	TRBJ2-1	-	TGCAGTGCTAGTGAATTCCGCAATGAGCAGTTCTTC	CSASEFRNEQFF
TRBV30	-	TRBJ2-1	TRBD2	TGTGCCTGGGCAGCGGGAGGGACACCCTACAATGAGCAGTTCTTC	CAWAAGGTPYNEQFF
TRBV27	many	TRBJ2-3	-	TGTGCCAGCAGTTTAAGGGCCTCACGCACAGATACGCAGTATTTT	CASSLRASRTDTQYF
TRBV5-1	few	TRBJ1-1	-	TGCGCCAGCAGCTTGAGTGGAGGGGGGCTCGGGACTGAAGCTTTCTTT	CASSLSGGGLGTEAFF
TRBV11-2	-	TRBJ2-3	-	TGTGCCAGCAGCTTGAGTATCGATACGCAGTATTTT	CASSLSIDTQYF
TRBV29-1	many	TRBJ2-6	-	TGCAGCGCATTGGACAGCTCTGGGGCCAACGTCCTGACTTTC	CSALDSSGANVLTF
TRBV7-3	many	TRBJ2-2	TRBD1	TGTGCCAGCAGCTTAACCTATGCCGGGACAGGGGGCGACACCGGGGAGCTGTTTTTT	CASSLTYAGTGGDTGELFF
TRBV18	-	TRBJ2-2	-	TGTGCCAGCTCAGACGACAGGAGCGGGACCGGGGAGCTGTTTTTT	CASSDDRSGTGELFF
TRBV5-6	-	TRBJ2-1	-	TGTGCCAGCAGCTGGGAAAGGAAAAACAATGAGCAGTTCTTC	CASSWERKNNEQFF
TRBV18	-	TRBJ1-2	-	TGTGCCAGCAACCGGTTAAGCTATGGCTACACCTTC	CASNRLSYGYTF
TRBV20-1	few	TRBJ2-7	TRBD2	TGCAGTGCTAGATCCCGGACTAGCGGGGCTGGATCCTACGAGCAGTACTTC	CSARSRTSGAGSYEQYF
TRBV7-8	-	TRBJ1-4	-	TGTGCCAGCAGCTTGGCCAGTGTGAATGAAAAACTGTTTTTT	CASSLASVNEKLFF
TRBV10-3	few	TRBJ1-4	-	TGTGCCATCAGTGAATTGGGGGGTGAAAAACTGTTTTTT	CAISELGGEKLFF
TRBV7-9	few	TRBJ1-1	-	TGTGCCAGCAGCGTTAGTTCCGGTGGGCGGCCCACTGAAGCTTTCTTT	CASSVSSGGRPTEAFF
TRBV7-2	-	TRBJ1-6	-	TGTGCCAGCAGCCGTCGGACAGCTTATAATTCACCCCTCCACTTT	CASSRRTAYNSPLHF
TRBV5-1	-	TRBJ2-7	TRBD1	TGCGCCAGCAGCTTGGAACAGGGGAAAAACGAGCAGTACTTC	CASSLEQGKNEQYF
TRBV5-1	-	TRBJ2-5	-	TGCGCCAGCAGCTCGTCTATAGAACTGGGGACCCAGTACTTC	CASSSSIELGTQYF